The 16 T cell receptor beta chains below all came from one sample that was sequenced in a study of blood T cell repertoires in COVID-19. Some clones are missing from TCRdb's copy, which holds only in-frame ones; the method was immunoSEQ multiplex PCR. The sample contains 300,000 to 350,000 clones, about 88% of which appear only once. The sample was peripheral blood. Source of these receptors: a woman in her seventies with COVID-19, enrolled during active disease.

This chain links TRBV2 with TRBJ2-3, with 14 bases aligning to TRBD2. This CDR3 is built from 15 residues. The V gene end was trimmed by 7 bases and the J gene end by 5 bases; junction bases not matched to a gene: 5. In germline, CDR1 is SNHLY, CDR2 FYNNEI. This chain's CDR3 is CASTIGTSGGDTQYF. In DNA form, the CDR3 reads TGTGCCAGCACTATAGGGACTAGCGGGGGAGATACGCAGTATTTT. The whole variable domain, filled in from reference TRBV2 and TRBJ2-3, reads EPEVTQTPSHQVTQMGQEVILRCVPISNHLYFYWYRQILGQKVEFLVSFYNNEISEKSEIFDDQFSVERPDGSNFTLKIRSTKLEDSAMYFCASTIGTSGGDTQYFGPGTRLTVL.

The J gene is TRBJ2-2, the V gene TRBV30; 8 nucleotides line up with TRBD1. With V trimmed by 7 bases and J by 5 bases, 6 bases remained unmatched. Looked up from germline, CDR1 is GTSNPN and CDR2 is SVGIG (reference sequence). CDR3 size: 13 residues. This chain's CDR3 is CASPGQGTGELFF. The CDR3 DNA reads as TGTGCCTCCCCCGGACAGGGTACCGGGGAGCTGTTTTTT.

Comments on this clone: Additional DNA sequences in this sample encode the identical CDR3. V is TRBV28 and J is TRBJ2-7, with D possibly TRBD1 on 7 matching bases. Germline V gene sequence: CDR1 MDHEN, CDR2 SYDVKM. This CDR3 spans 15 amino acids. V was shortened by 9 bases and J by 1 base, with 19 bases between the two germline ends. CDR3 sequence reads: CASIPGGDSSYEQYF. The DNA for the CDR3 is TGTGCCAGTATCCCCGGCGGGGACAGTTCCTACGAGCAGTACTTC. Supplemented by reference TRBV28 and TRBJ2-7, the full variable domain reads DVKVTQSSRYLVKRTGEKVFLECVQDMDHENMFWYRQDPGLGLRLIYFSYDVKMKEKGDIPEGYSVSREKKERFSLILESASTNQTSMYLCASIPGGDSSYEQYFGPGTRLTVT.

The chain has TRBV3-1 (or the pseudogene TRBV3-2) and TRBJ1-5; D perhaps matches TRBD1 (6 bases). Germline CDR1 is LGHDT and CDR2 is YNNKEL (reference sequence). This CDR3 is 14 amino acids long. Trimming took 4 bases from V and 4 from J, leaving 11 bases between them. The CDR3 region is CASSPLGQNQPQHF. The CDR3 nucleotides read TGTGCCAGCAGCCCACTCGGACAGAATCAGCCCCAGCATTTT.

This sequence joins TRBV7-3 and TRBJ2-3, with D possibly matching TRBD2 (7 bases). CDR1 and CDR2 (germline): SGHTA, FQGTGA. Between the trimmed V and J ends, which lost 3 bases and 3 bases, there was a span of 13 bases. The CDR3 contains 15 residues. In DNA, the CDR3 is TGTGCCAGCAGCTTTTGGGGGGGCACGACAGATACGCAGTATTTT. Residues: CASSFWGGTTDTQYF.

This chain uses TRBV7-2 with TRBJ2-2; a possible D gene is TRBD1 (6 bases). V gave up 1 base and J gave up 5 bases, with 11 bases separating them. The CDR3 runs 15 residues. Germline V gives CDR1 SGHTA, CDR2 FQGNSA. The CDR3 here is CASSLEQGGTGELFF. CDR3 DNA sequence: TGTGCCAGCAGCTTAGAACAGGGCGGAACCGGGGAGCTGTTTTTT.

This clone was counted once. This rearrangement joins TRBV9 to TRBJ2-5; 12 nucleotides line up with TRBD2. This CDR3 has 16 amino acids. The germline CDR1 and CDR2 sequences are SGDLS and YYNGEE. The V gene end was trimmed by 3 bases and the J gene end by 5 bases; junction bases not matched to a gene: 8. The CDR3, as DNA: TGTGCCAGCAGCGCACCTAGCGGGGGGGCCTCGGAGACCCAGTACTTC. It encodes CASSAPSGGASETQYF.

The chain combines TRBV2 with TRBJ2-3, with a possible D match to TRBD2 (6 bases). CDR1 is SNHLY, CDR2 FYNNEI, per germline. This CDR3 is built from 14 residues. The ends were cut back, 6 bases at V and 2 bases at J, with 12 bases in the middle. As DNA, the CDR3 is TGTGCCAGCAGGGTCGCGGGGCACACAGATACGCAGTATTTT. As protein: CASRVAGHTDTQYF.

V is TRBV12-3 or TRBV12-4 and J is TRBJ1-6; TRBD1 is a possible D gene (5 bases). The ends were cut back, 5 bases at V and 7 bases at J, with 9 bases in the middle. This CDR3 has 13 residues. Written as DNA, the CDR3 is TGTGCCAGCAGTGTGACAGCAAATTCACCCCTCCACTTT. Encoded protein: CASSVTANSPLHF.

The chain joins TRBV12-3 or TRBV12-4 to TRBJ2-1; D not resolved. The V gene lost 5 bases and the J gene lost 6 bases, with 5 bases spanning the gap. This CDR3 has 11 amino acids. The CDR3 region has the DNA TGTGCCAGCAGTCTTGTCAATGAGCAGTTCTTC. Protein sequence: CASSLVNEQFF.

The chain employs TRBV27 and TRBJ1-2; 8 nucleotides line up with TRBD1. From germline, CDR1 is MNHEY and CDR2 SMNVEV (reference sequence). V lost 5 bases, J lost 6 bases, and 11 bases stayed unmatched. CDR3 length equals 15 residues. The CDR3 is CASSPTPDREDGYTF. The CDR3 nucleotides read TGTGCCAGCAGTCCCACTCCGGACAGGGAGGATGGCTACACCTTC.

V is TRBV7-2 and J is TRBJ1-3; D unresolved. Germline values: CDR1 SGHTA, CDR2 FQGNSA. V was cut by 3 bases and J by 3 bases, with 9 bases left in between. The CDR3 sequence is 14 residues long. For the CDR3, the DNA is TGTGCCAGCAGCTTCGGGGTCCATGGAAACACCATATATTTT. Amino acids: CASSFGVHGNTIYF.

CDR3: CASSLQGYGNTIYF. The DNA for the CDR3 is TGTGCCAGCAGTCTACAGGGGTATGGAAACACCATATATTTT. The V and J genes are TRBV3-1 (or the pseudogene TRBV3-2) and TRBJ1-3; 7 nucleotides align to TRBD1. Germline CDR1 reads LGHDT; CDR2 reads YNNKEL (reference sequence). The CDR3 is 14 amino acids. Germline trimming cut 6 bases from V and 3 bases from J; bases unmatched to any gene: 5.

This clone appeared a single time. J is TRBJ1-2 and V is TRBV28; no firm D call. The CDR3 is made up of 14 amino acids. Germline V lookup: CDR1 MDHEN, CDR2 SYDVKM. Trimming left V 5 bases short and J 1 base short, with 11 bases between. CDR3 residues: CASSPPTLNYGYTF. Here the CDR3 DNA reads TGTGCCAGCAGTCCACCGACACTTAACTATGGCTACACCTTC.

This sequence joins TRBV5-1 and TRBJ1-4; a weak D match, TRBD1 (5 bases). Germline loops: CDR1 SGHRS, CDR2 YFSETQ. This CDR3 contains 15 residues. Trimming stripped 3 bases from V and 8 bases from J, with 17 bases between. This CDR3 reads CASSYGAPGGEKLFF. The CDR3 DNA sequence: TGCGCCAGCAGCTACGGGGCCCCGGGAGGAGAAAAACTGTTTTTT.

The chain employs TRBV4-1 and TRBJ2-7, with D uncertain. The CDR3 contains 14 residues. Germline V gives CDR1 MGHRA, CDR2 YSYEKL. Trimming cost V 1 base and J 1 base, with 8 bases left between them. In DNA, the CDR3 is TGCGCCAGCAGCCAAGTGCTAAGATCCTACGAGCAGTACTTC. It codes for CASSQVLRSYEQYF.